Included here is one TCR beta chain sequence, with context. Here immunoSEQ multiplex PCR was the method, and the copy in TCRdb shows in-frame clones only, minus some. Of 55,000 to 60,000 clones detected, about 78% appear once; the ten largest clones hold around 20%. CDR1 and CDR2 (germline): LGHNT, FRNRAP. Trimming left V 6 bases short and J 4 bases short, with 10 bases between. This CDR3 has 12 residues. The entry originates in a study of blood T cell repertoires in COVID-19. The V and J genes are TRBV12-5 and TRBJ2-7; D may be TRBD1 (6 bases). This sequence was found in a middle-aged man with active or convalescent COVID-19. The sample comprised peripheral blood. CDR3 nucleotides: TGTGCTAGTGGGCAGGGGAAATACGAGCAGTACTTC. Translating gives CASGQGKYEQYF.